These 22 T cell receptor beta chains share one sample of origin, sequenced in a study of regulatory T cells in long-lasting Graves disease. HTBI primers from iRepertoire and Arm-PCR of CDR3 regions yielded the TCR beta libraries. TCRdb re-derived calls from the multiplex PCR reads in MiXCR, one entry per CDR3 protein. The table includes fewer than 450,000 distinct CDR3 sequences, over 12% detected once. The sample's time point: newly diagnosed GD, antithyroid drugs for less than 3 months. Extracted PBMC RNA gave rise to the TCR library. The sample was also linked to a second study, of T cells in Graves' hyperthyroidism and ophthalmopathy.

Sequences were derived from peripheral blood mononuclear cells (PBMCs), sampled at new diagnosis, from a patient treated with antithyroid drugs. Receptors originate from a woman aged 40 to 55 with Graves disease.

This clonotype has more than one count but fewer than ten. V is TRBV18 and J is TRBJ1-1, with TRBD1 as a possible D gene (5 bases). The germline V gene encodes CDR1 KGHSH and CDR2 LQKENI. V gave up 5 bases and J gave up 0 bases, with 7 bases separating them. The CDR3 loop spans 13 amino acids. The CDR3 region has the DNA TGTGCCAGCTCAGGGGCCCTGAACACTGAAGCTTTCTTT. The encoded protein is CASSGALNTEAFF. Drawing the rest from reference TRBV18 and TRBJ1-1, the complete variable domain is NAGVMQNPRHLVRRRGQEARLRCSPMKGHSHVYWYRQLPEEGLKFMVYLQKENIIDESGMPKERFSAEFPKEGPSILRIQQVVRGDSAAYFCASSGALNTEAFFGQGTRLTVV.

Ten or more counts support this clonotype. V gene TRBV29-1 combines with J gene TRBJ2-1; tentative D call: TRBD1 (5 bases). CDR3 length: 12 amino acids. V lost 2 bases, J lost 6 bases, and 8 bases lay in between. The germline CDR1 and CDR2 sequences are SQVTM and ANQGSEA. CDR3 in DNA: TGCAGCGTTGAAAGGCAGGGCAATGAGCAGTTCTTC. This translates into CSVERQGNEQFF.

This clonotype was seen many times. The rearrangement uses TRBV4-2 and TRBJ1-2; a possible D gene is TRBD1 (5 bases). The CDR3 runs 15 residues. V was trimmed by 0 bases and J by 3 bases, leaving 11 bases between them. The germline V gene has CDR1 LGHNA and CDR2 YNFKEQ. CDR3 sequence (DNA): TGTGCCAGCAGCCAAGATCGGGCGGGGGACTATGGCTACACCTTC. It is translated as CASSQDRAGDYGYTF.

This clonotype was recorded at least ten times. V and J are TRBV5-1 and TRBJ2-3; no firm D call. This CDR3 is built from 15 residues. Trimming removed 0 bases from V and 1 base from J, with 9 bases in between. Looked up from germline, CDR1 is SGHRS and CDR2 is YFSETQ. CDR3 in amino acids: CASSLEDVRTDTQYF. The CDR3 DNA reads as TGCGCCAGCAGCTTGGAGGACGTGCGCACAGATACGCAGTATTTT. Full variable domain (rest looked up from reference TRBV5-1 and TRBJ2-3): KAGVTQTPRYLIKTRGQQVTLSCSPISGHRSVSWYQQTPGQGLQFLFEYFSETQRNKGNFPGRFSGRQFSNSRSEMNVSTLELGDSALYLCASSLEDVRTDTQYFGPGTRLTVL.

In its sample, this clonotype was seen a few times. This chain uses TRBV19 with TRBJ2-1; D is possibly TRBD1 (5 bases). Trimming took 2 bases from V and 7 from J, leaving 15 bases between them. CDR1 and CDR2 from the germline V gene are LNHDA and SQIVND (reference sequence). The CDR3 spans 15 residues. In nucleotides, the CDR3 is TGTGCCAGTAGTATAAATCTCGGCAGGGTTAATGAGCAGTTCTTC. Encoded protein: CASSINLGRVNEQFF.

This clonotype was picked up many times. This chain links TRBV29-1 with TRBJ2-5; maybe TRBD2 (7 bases). V lost 4 bases to trimming and J lost 5 bases, with 11 bases between them. CDR3 size: 12 residues. Germline V gene sequence: CDR1 SQVTM, CDR2 ANQGSEA. The DNA for the CDR3 is TGCAGCGTTGGCGGGGGCTCGGAGACCCAGTACTTC. It translates to CSVGGGSETQYF.

This clonotype showed up many times. CDR3: CASSLNGQSNYGYTF. The DNA for the CDR3 is TGTGCCAGCAGTTTAAACGGACAGAGTAACTATGGCTACACCTTC. The chain uses TRBV27 and TRBJ1-2; D might be TRBD1 (6 bases). CDR3 length: 15 residues. Germline-derived CDR1 and CDR2 are MNHEY and SMNVEV (reference sequence). The V gene lost 2 bases and the J gene lost 1 base, with 11 bases spanning the gap.

This clonotype was detected a few times. V is TRBV28 and J is TRBJ2-5, with 7 bases matching TRBD1. V trimming: 6 bases; J trimming: 7 bases; junction bases outside the gene matches: 17. Germline V lookup: CDR1 MDHEN, CDR2 SYDVKM. CDR3 length: 16 amino acids. The CDR3 DNA reads as TGTGCCAGCAGCCCTGCTGGGACAGCTCGATATGGGACCCAGTACTTC. Protein product: CASSPAGTARYGTQYF.

The chain uses TRBV12-3 or TRBV12-4 and TRBJ2-5; 7 bases fit TRBD2. CDR3 length: 14 amino acids. V lost 3 bases and J lost 5; bases outside the gene matches: 6. CDR3 sequence (DNA): TGTGCCAGCAGTTTCGGGGTGGGAGGGGAGACCCAGTACTTC. Protein: CASSFGVGGETQYF.

The table lists this clonotype with a few counts. The chain couples TRBV3-1 to TRBJ1-4, with TRBD1 matching 10 bases. The CDR3 is 17 residues long. Germline CDR1 and CDR2: LGHDT and YNNKEL (reference sequence). J was trimmed by 2 bases and V by 1 base; bases with no gene match: 4. Here the CDR3 DNA reads TGTGCCAGCAGCCAAGGGAGGACAGGGGGGACTAATGAAAAACTGTTTTTT. Amino acid sequence: CASSQGRTGGTNEKLFF.

This clonotype has only one observation. The chain employs TRBV10-3 and TRBJ2-7, with a weak D call TRBD2 (6 bases). This CDR3 is built from 14 residues. V shed 6 bases and J shed 2 bases, with 14 bases lying between them. Germline assignment: CDR1 ENHRY and CDR2 SYGVKD. The CDR3 loop is CAIRNGGPTYEQYF. The CDR3 DNA reads TGTGCCATCAGGAACGGGGGACCCACCTACGAGCAGTACTTC.

This clonotype was seen repeatedly, ten times or more. This rearrangement joins TRBV28 to TRBJ2-5; D is unresolved. Looked up from germline, CDR1 is MDHEN and CDR2 is SYDVKM. V lost 1 base and J lost 5, with 14 bases in between. The length of the CDR3 is 15 residues. CDR3 protein: CASSLSTYPGETQYF. The DNA of the CDR3 is TGTGCCAGCAGTTTATCCACCTACCCGGGCGAGACCCAGTACTTC.

This clonotype was observed many times. The rearrangement uses TRBV13 and TRBJ1-2; 7 positions match TRBD1. Germline loops: CDR1 PRHDT, CDR2 FYEKMQ (reference sequence). The CDR3 loop spans 13 amino acids. The V and J ends lost 1 base and 9 bases, in that order; junction bases with no gene match: 5. This CDR3 is CASSLVGGLRYTF. In nucleotides, the CDR3 is TGTGCCAGCAGCTTAGTAGGGGGCTTGCGCTACACCTTC.

This clonotype was seen a handful of times. The chain employs TRBV6-2 or TRBV6-3 and TRBJ2-7; no clear D. This CDR3 is 10 amino acids long. The V gene lost 8 bases and the J gene lost 6 bases, with 8 bases spanning the gap. CDR1 and CDR2 from the germline V gene are MNHEY and SVGEGT. CDR3 nucleotide sequence: TGTGCCAGCGGAATCCTCGAGCAGTACTTC. It encodes CASGILEQYF.

The table lists this clonotype with many counts. J is TRBJ2-7 and V is TRBV11-3; TRBD2 aligns across 14 bases. Losses at the gene ends were 1 base for V and 3 bases for J; bases not matched to a gene: 5. The CDR3 loop spans 17 amino acids. Germline V gene lookup returns CDR1 SGHNT and CDR2 YENEEA. The CDR3 bases are TGTGCCAGCAGCTTAGGGGGACTAGCGGGAGCCTACTACGAGCAGTACTTC. This sequence encodes CASSLGGLAGAYYEQYF.

The rearrangement uses TRBV30 and TRBJ1-6; D is undetermined. From germline, CDR1 is GTSNPN and CDR2 SVGIG (reference sequence). This CDR3 spans 14 amino acids. V lost 3 bases and J lost 9, with 15 bases in between. The CDR3 spells CAWSAGADGSPLHF. CDR3 nucleotide sequence: TGTGCCTGGAGCGCCGGAGCAGATGGTTCACCCCTCCACTTT.

The chain joins TRBV6-1 to TRBJ1-5, with a weak D call TRBD1 (6 bases). The CDR3 runs 16 residues. V lost 4 bases and J 2 bases, leaving 15 bases between the germline ends. Per germline, CDR1 MNHNS and CDR2 SASEGT. CDR3 region: CASSGFKGGGNQPQHF. CDR3 nucleotides: TGTGCCAGCAGTGGGTTCAAGGGGGGCGGCAATCAGCCCCAGCATTTT.

The chain combines TRBV5-5 with TRBJ2-7; D may be TRBD1 (5 bases). Per germline, CDR1 SGHKS and CDR2 YYEKEE (reference sequence). Deletions cut 5 bases from V and 2 bases from J, with 14 bases between. This CDR3 has 14 residues. DNA of the CDR3: TGTGCCAGCAGAAAAAGACAGCTCCCCTACGAGCAGTACTTC. It yields the protein CASRKRQLPYEQYF.

This clonotype appeared many times. V usage is TRBV28 and J usage is TRBJ1-2; D is possibly TRBD1 (6 bases). Trimming pared 7 bases from V and 2 bases from J, leaving 14 bases between. Per the germline V gene, CDR1 is MDHEN and CDR2 is SYDVKM. The CDR3 covers 14 residues. CDR3 coding DNA: TGTGCCAGCAACTTACCAGGGGTCAACTATGGCTACACCTTC. Protein product: CASNLPGVNYGYTF.

The CDR3 DNA follows: TGTGCCAGCAGCTTAGGCGGGCCGGAGGGGGCAGATACGCAGTATTTT. Residues: CASSLGGPEGADTQYF. The rearrangement joins TRBV7-9 to TRBJ2-3, with D perhaps assigned TRBD1 or TRBD2 (6 bases each). The V gene's germline CDR1 is SEHNR and CDR2 FQNEAQ (reference sequence). V shed 1 base and J shed 4 bases, with 15 bases lying between them. The CDR3 is 16 amino acids.

This clonotype appeared many times. The V and J genes are TRBV20-1 and TRBJ2-1; 12 nucleotides align to TRBD2. The CDR3 has 14 amino acids. V lost 3 bases, J lost 6 bases, and 3 bases stayed unmatched. Germline lookup yields CDR1 DFQATT and CDR2 SNEGSKA (reference sequence). The CDR3 loop is CSASQLAGGNEQFF. CDR3 DNA sequence: TGCAGTGCTAGCCAACTAGCGGGGGGCAATGAGCAGTTCTTC.

The table lists this clonotype with many counts. The J gene is TRBJ2-5, the V gene TRBV10-3; possibly TRBD2 for D (6 bases). With 5 bases removed from V and 2 bases from J, the gap between germline ends came to 12 bases. The germline gives CDR1 ENHRY, CDR2 SYGVKD. The CDR3 sequence is 14 residues long. DNA for the CDR3: TGTGCCATCAGTATATCGGGGGTACAAGAGACCCAGTACTTC. It translates to CAISISGVQETQYF.